This note documents a single T cell receptor (beta chain) sequence. Germline V gives CDR1 DFQATT, CDR2 SNEGSKA (reference sequence). V dropped 2 bases and J dropped 8; count of bases not matched to a gene: 9. This CDR3 has 14 residues. RNA transcripts gave rise to amplified TCR beta CDR3 regions. HTBI primers were employed in a first-round RT-PCR of the TCR CDR3. MiXCR, applied by TCRdb to the multiplex PCR reads, yields one record per CDR3 protein. The profile shows around 350,000 distinct CDR3 sequences, around a quarter of them singletons. The data were taken from a study of T cells in Graves' hyperthyroidism and ophthalmopathy. Whole-study context: Peripheral blood specimens were obtained at initial diagnosis, prior to any treatment.

The authors deemed Graves' hyperthyroidism stable absent ophthalmopathy progression within 18 months. Clinical symptoms, serum thyroxine, TRAb, thyroid ultrasound and orbital computed tomography informed diagnoses. PBMCs were obtained from 9 to 10 ml fresh peripheral blood. Sequenced input: blood. The chain is built from TRBV20-1 and TRBJ1-3, with 7 nucleotides matching TRBD1. The TCR was taken from a man aged 45 to 65 with Graves' hyperthyroidism. The CDR3 protein is CSARYRGSKDTIYF. The CDR3 nucleotides are TGCAGTGCTAGATACAGGGGTAGTAAGGACACCATATATTTT.